The rows below give T cell receptor beta chains drawn from one sample of a study of high-grade serous ovarian cancer treatment subgroups. Libraries were prepared by immunoSEQ multiplex PCR; TCRdb keeps only in-frame clonotypes and omits some of them. This table holds under 3,500 clones, roughly 79% found once. Material: tumor tissue. The receptors derive from a human donor with high-grade serous ovarian cancer. The CDR3 runs from the conserved cysteine through the conserved F or W. Fields, in order: CDR3 DNA, CDR3 protein, clone size, V gene, J gene, D gene. D genes are given only for firm matches. Where a row states a size, it is once, few, many or the class of an expanded clone; other rows omit it.

DNA: TGTGCCAGCAGTTTATCCCTTAATCAGCCCCAGCATTTT
CDR3: CASSLSLNQPQHF
size: NA
V: TRBV27
J: TRBJ1-5
D: NA

DNA: TGTGCCAGCAGCCCAAGGACAGATCTCTACGAGCAGTACTTC
CDR3: CASSPRTDLYEQYF
size: NA
V: TRBV11-3
J: TRBJ2-7
D: NA

DNA: TGTGCCAGCAGAACAGGGAACACCGGGGAGCTGTTTTTT
CDR3: CASRTGNTGELFF
size: few
V: TRBV28
J: TRBJ2-2
D: NA

DNA: TGTGCCAGCAGCTTCGGGCTAGCGGGAGGAAGTAGTCGAAGTGAGCAGTTCTTC
CDR3: CASSFGLAGGSSRSEQFF
size: NA
V: TRBV7-2
J: TRBJ2-1
D: TRBD2

DNA: TGTGTCAGAAGCCCTAGGGGGGGACGCGGCAATGAGCAGTTCTTC
CDR3: CVRSPRGGRGNEQFF
size: NA
V: TRBV7-5
J: TRBJ2-1
D: NA

DNA: TGTGCCAGCAGTTTTTTAGCGGGAGCCTCCGAGCAGTACTTC
CDR3: CASSFLAGASEQYF
size: NA
V: TRBV27
J: TRBJ2-7
D: TRBD2

DNA: TGTGCCTCTCGGGGGACTACCCAAGAGACCCAGTACTTC
CDR3: CASRGTTQETQYF
size: NA
V: TRBV27
J: TRBJ2-5
D: TRBD2

DNA: TGTGCCGTTCACAGTAACACTGAAGCTTTCTTT
CDR3: CAVHSNTEAFF
size: NA
V: TRBV28
J: TRBJ1-1
D: NA

DNA: TGTGCCAGCTCACCACCGCTGAACACTGAAGCTTTCTTT
CDR3: CASSPPLNTEAFF
size: NA
V: TRBV18
J: TRBJ1-1
D: NA

DNA: TGTGCCAGCAGTGGACACGCCCAGGGTGAAGCTTTCTTT
CDR3: CASSGHAQGEAFF
size: NA
V: TRBV6-6
J: TRBJ1-1
D: NA

DNA: TGTGCTAGTGGTTTGGTACGTGATGGGGATGGTAGCACAGATACGCAGTATTTT
CDR3: CASGLVRDGDGSTDTQYF
size: NA
V: TRBV12-5
J: TRBJ2-3
D: NA

DNA: TGTGCCAGCAGCTTGGAAGGGCTCGACACAGATACGCAGTATTTT
CDR3: CASSLEGLDTDTQYF
size: NA
V: TRBV5-4
J: TRBJ2-3
D: NA

DNA: TGCGCCAGCAGCGAGAGAGGGACTACCTACGAGCAGTACTTC
CDR3: CASSERGTTYEQYF
size: NA
V: TRBV5-1
J: TRBJ2-7
D: TRBD2

DNA: TGTGCCAGCAGCAAGGGGCAGATGCGAGAGACCCAGTACTTC
CDR3: CASSKGQMRETQYF
size: once
V: TRBV28
J: TRBJ2-5
D: NA

DNA: TGTGCCAGCAGCTTGGGTGAGGATACGCAGTATTTT
CDR3: CASSLGEDTQYF
size: once
V: TRBV5-6
J: TRBJ2-3
D: NA

DNA: TGTGCTAGTGGAATAGACAGGGGCGCCTACAATGAGCAGTTCTTC
CDR3: CASGIDRGAYNEQFF
size: NA
V: TRBV12-5
J: TRBJ2-1
D: TRBD1

DNA: TGCAGCGTTGGGAGCTCCTACAATGAGCAGTTCTTC
CDR3: CSVGSSYNEQFF
size: NA
V: TRBV29-1
J: TRBJ2-1
D: NA

DNA: TGCGCCAGCAGGGGGACGGAAAATAATGAAAAACTGTTTTTT
CDR3: CASRGTENNEKLFF
size: NA
V: TRBV5-1
J: TRBJ1-4
D: NA

DNA: TGTGCCATCAGTGAGTCGGTAGCGGGAGGGACGATGGGCGAGCAGTTCTTC
CDR3: CAISESVAGGTMGEQFF
size: once
V: TRBV10-3
J: TRBJ2-1
D: TRBD2

DNA: TGTGCCAGCAGCCAGGACTACCACGAGACCCAGTACTTC
CDR3: CASSQDYHETQYF
size: few
V: TRBV2
J: TRBJ2-5
D: NA

DNA: TGTGCCAGCTCACCATGGGACAGGGAGGTGTTGACTGAAGCTTTCTTT
CDR3: CASSPWDREVLTEAFF
size: NA
V: TRBV18
J: TRBJ1-1
D: TRBD1

DNA: TGTGCCAGCAGTGAGTTAGGGTTGGACACAGATACGCAGTATTTT
CDR3: CASSELGLDTDTQYF
size: NA
V: TRBV2
J: TRBJ2-3
D: NA

DNA: TGTGCCAGCAGTTTGGGACGAAATACCGGGGAGCTGTTTTTT
CDR3: CASSLGRNTGELFF
size: NA
V: TRBV27
J: TRBJ2-2
D: NA

DNA: TGTGCCAGCAGCCAAGGGGGGGAAGCGGGATACGAGCAGTACTTC
CDR3: CASSQGGEAGYEQYF
size: NA
V: TRBV5-6
J: TRBJ2-7
D: NA

DNA: TGTGCCAGCAGCAAAGAGACGGTCTCTGTGACCTTACCCTCTGGGGCCAACGTCCTGACTTTC
CDR3: CASSKETVSVTLPSGANVLTF
size: NA
V: TRBV21-1
J: TRBJ2-6
D: NA

DNA: TGTGCCAGTAGTATACTGTCGGGCCAGCCCCAGCATTTT
CDR3: CASSILSGQPQHF
size: NA
V: TRBV19
J: TRBJ1-5
D: NA

DNA: TGTGCAAGTCGCTTAGCGCCAGGGAGCTACGAGCAGTACTTC
CDR3: CASRLAPGSYEQYF
size: NA
V: TRBV12-2
J: TRBJ2-7
D: NA

DNA: TGTGCCAGCAGCTCCGAGGGGGCCTACGAGCAGTACTTC
CDR3: CASSSEGAYEQYF
size: NA
V: TRBV5-6
J: TRBJ2-7
D: NA

DNA: TGTGCCAGCAGTTTAGGCCGCCAGAGAGAGACCCAGTACTTC
CDR3: CASSLGRQRETQYF
size: NA
V: TRBV28
J: TRBJ2-5
D: NA

DNA: TGTGCCAGTTCAGGACAGGCTTCATCCCATCAGCCCCAGCATTTT
CDR3: CASSGQASSHQPQHF
size: few
V: TRBV28
J: TRBJ1-5
D: TRBD1

DNA: TGTGCCAGCAGCTTATTGGGGGAGGGAGGGTATACTGAAGCTTTCTTT
CDR3: CASSLLGEGGYTEAFF
size: NA
V: TRBV5-6
J: TRBJ1-1
D: NA

DNA: TGTGCCAGCAGCGTAGATGCAGTTCAGCCCCAGCATTTT
CDR3: CASSVDAVQPQHF
size: few
V: TRBV9
J: TRBJ1-5
D: NA

DNA: TGTGCCAGCAGCTGGACTAGCGGGAGTGGGGCCAACGTCCTGACTTTC
CDR3: CASSWTSGSGANVLTF
size: NA
V: TRBV7-8
J: TRBJ2-6
D: TRBD2

DNA: TGTGCCAGCAGTGGGAGGAAAAACCCCGGAGATACGCAGTATTTT
CDR3: CASSGRKNPGDTQYF
size: NA
V: TRBV28
J: TRBJ2-3
D: NA

DNA: TGTGCCACCAGCAGAGAAGGGAGCCCAACTGGGGCCAACGTCCTGACTTTC
CDR3: CATSREGSPTGANVLTF
size: NA
V: TRBV15
J: TRBJ2-6
D: NA

DNA: TGTGCCAGCAGCGTCCTTACAGGGTATAATTCACCCCTCCACTTT
CDR3: CASSVLTGYNSPLHF
size: NA
V: TRBV7-2
J: TRBJ1-6
D: NA

DNA: TGTGCCAGCAGCACAGGGGCGGGCGGCTACACCTTC
CDR3: CASSTGAGGYTF
size: NA
V: TRBV28
J: TRBJ1-2
D: TRBD1

DNA: TGTGCCAGCAGCTCAACAGCTCCTGAGCAGTTCTTC
CDR3: CASSSTAPEQFF
size: NA
V: TRBV5-4
J: TRBJ2-1
D: NA

DNA: TGTGCCAGCAGCTTAGGAACGGCCTACGAGCAGTACTTC
CDR3: CASSLGTAYEQYF
size: NA
V: TRBV7-7
J: TRBJ2-7
D: NA

DNA: TGTGCCAGCAGCCAAGACTGGGGGACTAGCGGGAGAACTTTCTACAATGAGCAGTTCTTC
CDR3: CASSQDWGTSGRTFYNEQFF
size: NA
V: TRBV14
J: TRBJ2-1
D: TRBD2

DNA: TGTGCCAGTAGTATTGTCGGGACAGTGGATGGCTACACCTTC
CDR3: CASSIVGTVDGYTF
size: NA
V: TRBV19
J: TRBJ1-2
D: TRBD1